One sample yielded the 13 T cell receptor beta chains listed below, sequenced in a study of Graves' ophthalmopathy and Graves' hyperthyroidism. Amplification of the TCR beta CDR3 regions used RNA transcripts (as template). Second-round multiplex PCR followed a first-round RT-PCR using HTBI primers. One entry per CDR3 protein, called by TCRdb with MiXCR from the multiplex PCR reads. The sample carries 500,000 to 700,000 distinct CDR3 sequences, about a fifth recorded once. Sequenced input: peripheral blood. Source of these receptors: a woman aged 18-29 years with stable Graves' hyperthyroidism. Some clones in this sample may be carry-over from other donors' samples.

This clonotype was picked up a small number of times. The V and J genes are TRBV3-1 and TRBJ2-7, with TRBD1 matching 8 bases. The CDR3 has 15 amino acids. CDR1 and CDR2 (germline): LGHDT, YNNKEL (reference sequence). The ends lost 0 bases at V and 5 bases at J; junction bases unmatched: 6. The CDR3 sequence is CASSQDLRQGHEQYF. The CDR3 bases are TGTGCCAGCAGCCAAGATCTAAGACAGGGGCACGAGCAGTACTTC.

This clonotype was counted at least ten times. The rearrangement links TRBV7-9 to TRBJ1-3; tentative D call: TRBD1 (6 bases). Trimming stripped 4 bases from V and 8 bases from J, with 15 bases between. This CDR3 spans 14 amino acids. Per germline, CDR1 SEHNR and CDR2 FQNEAQ (reference sequence). The CDR3 nucleotides read TGTGCCAGCAGCTCGGACAGTCCCTGGCACACCATATATTTT. Its translation is CASSSDSPWHTIYF.

V is TRBV6-5 and J is TRBJ2-7; D might be TRBD1 or TRBD2, each matching 7 bases. V lost 2 bases and J 0 bases, leaving 14 bases between the germline ends. The CDR3 length is 16 residues. Germline-derived CDR1 and CDR2 are MNHEY and SVGAGI. CDR3 sequence: CASSYAGGAPSYEQYF. The CDR3 DNA is TGTGCCAGCAGTTACGCAGGGGGGGCTCCCTCCTACGAGCAGTACTTC.

This clonotype was detected once. The CDR3 DNA reads TGTGCCAGCAGCCCTTCTGGTGAGAACTATGGCTACACCTTC. It translates to CASSPSGENYGYTF. This chain links TRBV3-1 with TRBJ1-2; D is unresolved. CDR3 size: 14 residues. Trimming stripped 4 bases from V and 2 bases from J, with 11 bases between. Germline V gene sequence: CDR1 LGHDT, CDR2 YNNKEL (reference sequence).

The rearrangement joins TRBV5-1 to TRBJ1-6; 7 nucleotides agree with TRBD1. This CDR3 has 16 amino acids. CDR1 and CDR2 from the germline V gene are SGHRS and YFSETQ. V shed 4 bases, J shed 3 bases, and the junction held 7 bases outside the gene matches. CDR3 in DNA: TGCGCCAGCAGCCTCCGTCAGGGGGTCTATAATTCACCCCTCCACTTT. Protein sequence: CASSLRQGVYNSPLHF.

The table lists this clonotype with many counts. A read error may account for a junction end that differs from germline. V usage is TRBV12-3 or TRBV12-4 and J usage is TRBJ1-2; D remains ambiguous. This CDR3 has 13 residues. The CDR3: CASSPGPNYGYTF. CDR3 in DNA: TGCGCCAGCAGTCCCGGGCCTAACTATGGCTACACCTTC.

This clonotype was picked up many times. The chain recombines TRBV3-1 with TRBJ1-2; no clear D. Germline values: CDR1 LGHDT, CDR2 YNNKEL (reference sequence). Trimming removed 3 bases at V and 6 bases at J, with 5 bases between. The CDR3 spans 11 residues. The DNA for the CDR3 is TGTGCCAGCAGCCAGGCGGATGGCTACACCTTC. Translation gives CASSQADGYTF.

This clonotype was observed many times. The rearrangement links TRBV20-1 to TRBJ1-1; the D gene is possibly TRBD1 (5 bases). The germline CDR1 and CDR2 sequences are DFQATT and SNEGSKA (reference sequence). The CDR3 spans 12 residues. Between the trimmed V and J ends, which lost 6 bases and 1 base, there was a span of 9 bases. The CDR3 reads CSAGDPNTEAFF. DNA for the CDR3: TGCAGTGCCGGGGACCCGAACACTGAAGCTTTCTTT.

The V and J genes are TRBV28 and TRBJ2-7, with a tentative D call TRBD2 (5 bases). Per germline, CDR1 MDHEN and CDR2 SYDVKM. The CDR3 runs to 13 residues. Trimming took 2 bases from V and 3 from J, leaving 8 bases between them. The CDR3 reads CASSLRRHYEQYF. The CDR3 region has the DNA TGTGCCAGCAGTTTAAGGAGGCACTACGAGCAGTACTTC.

This clonotype has at least ten counts. The chain joins TRBV20-1 to TRBJ1-1; D is possibly TRBD1 (6 bases). Germline values: CDR1 DFQATT, CDR2 SNEGSKA (reference sequence). The germline V and J ends were trimmed by 8 bases and 3 bases, with 16 bases remaining between them. The CDR3 has 13 amino acids. CDR3 sequence reads: CSPGDGEDTEAFF. In DNA, the CDR3 is TGCAGTCCAGGGGACGGTGAGGACACTGAAGCTTTCTTT.

This clonotype showed up many times. The rearrangement links TRBV28 to TRBJ2-7; D possibly uses TRBD1 or TRBD2 (5 bases each). The CDR3 runs to 15 residues. Between the trimmed V and J ends, which lost 1 base and 1 base, there was a span of 11 bases. Germline V gives CDR1 MDHEN, CDR2 SYDVKM. CDR3 bases: TGTGCCAGCAGTTTATTGAGGGGCAGGTCCTACGAGCAGTACTTC. This gives the protein CASSLLRGRSYEQYF.

This clonotype was seen at least ten times. J is TRBJ2-5 and V is TRBV12-3 or TRBV12-4; unclear D gene. The CDR3 totals 11 residues. V was pared by 4 bases and J by 9 bases, with 9 bases between. The CDR3 DNA reads as TGTGCCAGCAGTTCCCTTGATGCCCAGTACTTC. This translates into CASSSLDAQYF.

This clonotype showed up many times. The rearrangement joins TRBV30 to TRBJ2-7; D could derive from TRBD1 or TRBD2 (5 bases each). CDR3 size: 12 residues. Germline V gene data show CDR1 as GTSNPN and CDR2 as SVGIG (reference sequence). CDR3 sequence: CAGTAGSFEQYF. DNA of the CDR3: TGTGCAGGAACGGCAGGGAGTTTCGAGCAGTACTTC.